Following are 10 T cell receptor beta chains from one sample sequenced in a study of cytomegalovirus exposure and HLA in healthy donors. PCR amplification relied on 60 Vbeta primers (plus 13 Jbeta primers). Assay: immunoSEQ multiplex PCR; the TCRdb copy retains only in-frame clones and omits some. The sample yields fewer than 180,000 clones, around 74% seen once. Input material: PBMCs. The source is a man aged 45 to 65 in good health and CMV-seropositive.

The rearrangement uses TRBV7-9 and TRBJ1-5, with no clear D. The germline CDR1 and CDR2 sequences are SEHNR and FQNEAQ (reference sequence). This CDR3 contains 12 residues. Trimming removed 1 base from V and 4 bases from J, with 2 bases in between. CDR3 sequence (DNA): TGTGCCAGCAGCTTAGTAAATCAGCCCCAGCATTTT. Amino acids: CASSLVNQPQHF.

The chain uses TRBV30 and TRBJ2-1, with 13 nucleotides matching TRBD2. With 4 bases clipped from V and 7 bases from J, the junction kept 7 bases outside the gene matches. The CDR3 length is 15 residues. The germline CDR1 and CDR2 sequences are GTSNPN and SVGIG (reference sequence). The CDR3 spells CAWTRTSGRGNEQFF. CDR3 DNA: TGTGCCTGGACAAGGACTAGCGGGAGAGGGAATGAGCAGTTCTTC.

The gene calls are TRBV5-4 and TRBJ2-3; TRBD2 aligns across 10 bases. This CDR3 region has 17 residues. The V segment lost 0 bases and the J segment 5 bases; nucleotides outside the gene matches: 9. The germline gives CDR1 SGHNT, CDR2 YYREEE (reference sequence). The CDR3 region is CASSLERSSGSVDTQYF. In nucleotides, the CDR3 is TGTGCCAGCAGCTTGGAGAGGTCTAGCGGGAGTGTAGATACGCAGTATTTT.

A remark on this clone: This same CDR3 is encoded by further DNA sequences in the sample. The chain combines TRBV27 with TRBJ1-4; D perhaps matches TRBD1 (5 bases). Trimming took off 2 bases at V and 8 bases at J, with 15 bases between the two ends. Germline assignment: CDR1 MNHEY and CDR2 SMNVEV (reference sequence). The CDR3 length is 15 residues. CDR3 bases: TGTGCCAGCAGTTTAAAGACAGTTGACGGCGAAAAACTGTTTTTT. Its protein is CASSLKTVDGEKLFF.

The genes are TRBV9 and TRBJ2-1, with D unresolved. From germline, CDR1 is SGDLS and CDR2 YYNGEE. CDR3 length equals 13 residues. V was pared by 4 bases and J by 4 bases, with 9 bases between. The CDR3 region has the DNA TGTGCCAGCAGCCCCACAAGTTACAATGAGCAGTTCTTC. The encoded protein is CASSPTSYNEQFF.

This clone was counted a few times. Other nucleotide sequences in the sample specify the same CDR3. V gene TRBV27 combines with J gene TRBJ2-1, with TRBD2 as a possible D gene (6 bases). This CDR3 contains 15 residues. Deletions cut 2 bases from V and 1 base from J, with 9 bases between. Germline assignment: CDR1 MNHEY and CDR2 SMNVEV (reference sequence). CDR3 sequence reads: CASSLGLASYNEQFF. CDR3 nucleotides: TGTGCCAGCAGTTTAGGGCTAGCGTCCTACAATGAGCAGTTCTTC.

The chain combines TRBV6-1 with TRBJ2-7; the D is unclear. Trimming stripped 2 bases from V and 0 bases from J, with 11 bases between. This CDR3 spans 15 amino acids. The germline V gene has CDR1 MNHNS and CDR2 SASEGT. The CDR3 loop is CASSERGGSSYEQYF. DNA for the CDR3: TGTGCCAGCAGTGAAAGAGGCGGCAGCTCCTACGAGCAGTACTTC.

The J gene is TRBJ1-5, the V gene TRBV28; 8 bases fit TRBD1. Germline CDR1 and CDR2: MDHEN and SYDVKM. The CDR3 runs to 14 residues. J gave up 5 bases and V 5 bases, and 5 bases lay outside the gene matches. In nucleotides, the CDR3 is TGTGCCAGCAGTCCGGACAGGGTCGATCAGCCCCAGCATTTT. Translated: CASSPDRVDQPQHF.

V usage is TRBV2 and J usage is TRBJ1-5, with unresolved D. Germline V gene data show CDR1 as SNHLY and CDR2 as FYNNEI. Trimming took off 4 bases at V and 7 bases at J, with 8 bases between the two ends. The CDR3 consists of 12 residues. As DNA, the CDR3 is TGTGCCAGCAGTGCTAAGCACCAGCCCCAGCATTTT. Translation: CASSAKHQPQHF.

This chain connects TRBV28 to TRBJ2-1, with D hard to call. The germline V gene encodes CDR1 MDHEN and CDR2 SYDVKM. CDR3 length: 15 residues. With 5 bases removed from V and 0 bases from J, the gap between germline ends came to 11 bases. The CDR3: CASSTTASSYNEQFF. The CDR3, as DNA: TGTGCCAGCAGTACGACTGCGAGCTCCTACAATGAGCAGTTCTTC.